This T cell receptor (beta chain) comes out of a study of tumor-infiltrating lymphocytes in primary liver carcinoma. About the research overall: Male and female patients aged 30 to 69 years made up the cohort. Study observations and caveats: Tumor specimens were characterized by a significantly higher top-250-clone fraction than blood (p = 0.039). Tumor-adjacent and tumor-blood pairs shared less of their repertoires than tumor region pairs shared.

CDR1 and CDR2 (germline): SGHTA, FQGNSA. The CDR3 consists of 16 residues. The ends lost 8 bases at V and 4 bases at J; junction bases unmatched: 9. Unsorted bulk tissue, about 18-32 mg of it, served as the source for co-extraction of RNA and DNA. Primary liver carcinoma in the patients was surgically resected. The investigators made TCR beta cDNA from roughly 460 ng total RNA, using a constant-region primer. ARM-PCR, slightly modified, supplied the TCR beta libraries through three nested multiplex PCR rounds. Researchers ran the first two PCR rounds for around 10 cycles each with TRBV1-TRBV30 forward primers and a C-beta reverse primer. Each CDR3 protein is one row after TCRdb ran MiXCR on the multiplex PCR reads. The sample carries 95,000 to 150,000 distinct CDR3 sequences, nearly 70% recorded once. For this clonotype: Antigen unknown.

Material for sequencing was tumor-adjacent normal liver tissue. V gene TRBV7-2 combines with J gene TRBJ2-5, with 14 nucleotides matching TRBD2. The receptor's source is a woman aged 60-70 years with primary liver carcinoma and hepatitis B virus infection. The chain's CDR3 is CASGPGLAGDGETQYF. The CDR3 region has the DNA TGTGCCAGCGGCCCGGGACTAGCGGGAGACGGAGAGACCCAGTACTTC.